The source of this T cell receptor (beta chain) is a study of neurological immune-mediated disorders. The study's findings and limits: The greatest TCR clonal expansion occurred in HTLV-1-associated myelopathy and the least in multiple sclerosis, which fell below healthy controls.

This clonotype is labeled medium-sized. What it binds is not known. Indicated time point: technical triplicate 2. Libraries used 2 million unsorted PBMCs kept frozen in RNAlater. TCRdb re-called the 5' RACE reads through MiXCR, storing one row per CDR3 protein. The repertoire holds under 65,000 distinct CDR3 sequences, under 30% seen once, with 4.6% in the top ten. Germline V gene sequence: CDR1 DFQATT, CDR2 SNEGSKA (reference sequence). Trimming cost V 1 base and J 12 bases, with 16 bases left between them. The CDR3 covers 14 residues. This sequence originates from a man in his 60s with HTLV-1-associated myelopathy (HAM/TSP). The chain uses TRBV20-1 and TRBJ1-6, with D unclear. Sequencing used PBMCs. CDR3 region: CSARVGLGRLPLHF. The CDR3 coding sequence is TGCAGTGCTAGAGTTGGGTTGGGAAGATTACCCCTCCACTTT.